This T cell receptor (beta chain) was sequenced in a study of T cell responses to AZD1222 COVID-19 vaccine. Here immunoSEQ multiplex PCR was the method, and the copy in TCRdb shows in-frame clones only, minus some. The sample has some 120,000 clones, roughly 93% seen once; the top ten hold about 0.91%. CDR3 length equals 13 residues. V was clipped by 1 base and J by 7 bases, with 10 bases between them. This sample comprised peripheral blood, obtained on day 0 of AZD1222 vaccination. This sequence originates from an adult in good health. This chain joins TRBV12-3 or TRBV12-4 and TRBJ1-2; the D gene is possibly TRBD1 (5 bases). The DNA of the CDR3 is TGTGCCAGCAGTTTAGGGGGACGCGGTGGCTACACCTTC. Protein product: CASSLGGRGGYTF.